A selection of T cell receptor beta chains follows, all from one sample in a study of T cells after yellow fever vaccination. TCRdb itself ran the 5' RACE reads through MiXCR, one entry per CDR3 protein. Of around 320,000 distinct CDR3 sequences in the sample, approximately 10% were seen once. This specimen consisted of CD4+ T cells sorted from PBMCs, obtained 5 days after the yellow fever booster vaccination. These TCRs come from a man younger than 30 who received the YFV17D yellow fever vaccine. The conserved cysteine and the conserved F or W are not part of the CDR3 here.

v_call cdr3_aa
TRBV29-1 SVGKNRAPYNEQF
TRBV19 ASSPRGQFGANVLT
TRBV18 ASSPGIPGPTYEQY
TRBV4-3 ASSQDDWGLAGTNTGELF
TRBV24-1 ATSDPRQGRAGELF
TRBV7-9 ASSLASGTSGTFTDTQY
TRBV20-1 SANFGRGTMQETQY
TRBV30 AFSADRGSPQH
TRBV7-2 ASSPSEGQPNTIY
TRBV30 AWGDTSVYQPQH
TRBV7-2 ASSSYLADTQY
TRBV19 ASREGPGTGELF
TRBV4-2 ASSQEGQGLGYT
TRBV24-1 ATSDRGGTDTQY
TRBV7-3 ASSTSQGTAF
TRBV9 ASSGQGGGNTDTQY
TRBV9 ASSVDQSSYNEQF
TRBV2 ASSGDRSYEQY
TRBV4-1 ASSPPGTSAYNEQF
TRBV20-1 SARLPGYGYT
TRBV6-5 ASSTQGVNGYT
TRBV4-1 ASSQDEAGFTYGYT
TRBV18 ASSPIPLPNTGELF
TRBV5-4 ASSLAVGLTIQQY
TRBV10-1 ASSESGIYNEQF
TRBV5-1 ASSLGGGAAQETQY
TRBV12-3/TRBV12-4 ASSLGDQETQY
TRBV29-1 SAGLAAQETQY
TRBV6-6 ASSSSGRQGQF
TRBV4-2 ASSPRMYGGSGGLQETQY
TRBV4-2 ASSQGRGQGRDEQY
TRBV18 ASSHRLVETQY
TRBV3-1 ASSQLGTEAF
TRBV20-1 SATSGVKGTQY
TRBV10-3 AISQVAGSADTQY
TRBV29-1 SVPGENTDTQY
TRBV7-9 ASSLAHSLLTDTQY
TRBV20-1 SLHSSYNSPLH
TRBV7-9 ASSPRSGAQPQH
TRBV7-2 ASSLVPFGELF
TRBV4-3 ASSQDWGAARGYT
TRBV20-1 SVAEDGWGDGTEAF
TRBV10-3 AISELPGPPNT
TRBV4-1 ASSQEGAGWGEAF
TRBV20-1 SARVTGGGYGYT
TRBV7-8 ASSLTGTEAF
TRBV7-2 ASSPFTGQTTGELF
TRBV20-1 SARDPGGAGEGTQY
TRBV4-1 ASSGVSYEQY
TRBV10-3 AIRWGVLHTDTQY
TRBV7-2 ASSEGPSGTLYGYT
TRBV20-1 SARVGHAPYGNQPQH
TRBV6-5 ASSYDLSETQY